The T cell receptor beta chain described here comes from a study of T cell changes during pregnancy in multiple sclerosis. With 0 bases clipped from V and 1 base from J, the junction kept 1 base outside the gene matches. The CDR3 is 15 residues long. CDR1 and CDR2 (germline): MDHEN, SYDVKM. Only in-frame clones appear in the TCRdb table, and some are missing; sequencing was by immunoSEQ multiplex PCR. The sample contains 25,000 to 30,000 clones, 75% to 90% of which appear only once. The chain carries TRBV28 and TRBJ1-1; 8 positions match TRBD1. This TCR was recovered from a female donor in good health, enrolled as a control in a pregnancy study. Sequences were derived from CD4+ T cells from peripheral blood mononuclear cells, sampled in the first trimester of pregnancy. The CDR3 sequence is CASSLWGTGNTEAFF. The CDR3 DNA sequence: TGTGCCAGCAGTTTATGGGGGACAGGGAACACTGAAGCTTTCTTT. Drawing the rest from reference TRBV28 and TRBJ1-1, the complete variable domain is DVKVTQSSRYLVKRTGEKVFLECVQDMDHENMFWYRQDPGLGLRLIYFSYDVKMKEKGDIPEGYSVSREKKERFSLILESASTNQTSMYLCASSLWGTGNTEAFFGQGTRLTVV.